The 7 T cell receptor beta chains presented below share a single source sample, sequenced in a study of response to subunit inactivated influenza vaccine. TCRdb independently ran MiXCR on the RT-PCR reads; one entry per CDR3 protein. Of about 530,000 distinct CDR3 sequences listed, 10% to 15% are singletons. Sequencing used PBMCs from blood, obtained about 40 days after vaccination. These receptors all stem from a man in his fifties or sixties who received an inactivated influenza vaccine.

The table lists this clonotype with a count of one. At one boundary the junction diverges from the germline segment, which might be a read error. The chain couples TRBV5-1 to TRBJ2-2, with TRBD1 matching over 8 bases. The CDR3 loop spans 15 amino acids. Germline-derived CDR1 and CDR2 are SGHRS and YFSETQ. The CDR3 bases are TGCGCCAGCAGTATTCGGACAGGGATGACCGGGGAGCTGCTTTTT. This translates into CASSIRTGMTGELLF.

V gene TRBV4-1 combines with J gene TRBJ2-5; either TRBD1 or TRBD2 may supply D (5 bases each). The CDR3 has 15 amino acids. Germline V gene data show CDR1 as MGHRA and CDR2 as YSYEKL. The V and J ends lost 1 base and 5 bases respectively, with 14 bases between them. The CDR3 spells CASSQGVGDGETQYF. The CDR3 DNA reads TGCGCCAGCAGCCAAGGGGTCGGGGACGGTGAGACCCAGTACTTC.

This clonotype was counted a few times. The genes are TRBV5-1 and TRBJ2-7, with TRBD1 matching 8 bases. Trimming removed 4 bases from V and 0 bases from J; junction bases left unmatched: 6. The germline V gene encodes CDR1 SGHRS and CDR2 YFSETQ. The CDR3 length is 15 residues. CDR3 loop: CASSRDRTSSYEQYF. Written as DNA, the CDR3 is TGCGCCAGCAGCAGGGACAGGACAAGCTCCTACGAGCAGTACTTC.

This clonotype was counted ten times or more. The chain uses TRBV11-2 and TRBJ2-7, with D possibly TRBD1 on 6 matching bases. The CDR3 is 14 residues long. Trimming cost V 1 base and J 1 base, with 8 bases left between them. Germline-derived CDR1 and CDR2 are SGHAT and FQNNGV. The CDR3 protein is CASSLVRGSYEQYF. The CDR3 bases are TGTGCCAGCAGCTTAGTCAGGGGTTCCTACGAGCAGTACTTC.

This rearrangement joins TRBV19 to TRBJ1-2, with no clear D. Trimming took off 6 bases at V and 8 bases at J, with 22 bases between the two ends. CDR3 size: 15 residues. Germline values: CDR1 LNHDA, CDR2 SQIVND (reference sequence). The CDR3 sequence is CASSAFRAVTEGYTF. CDR3 bases: TGTGCCAGTAGCGCGTTCCGTGCGGTTACTGAGGGCTACACCTTC.

The chain employs TRBV27 and TRBJ1-1; D is unclear. This CDR3 has 12 residues. Germline assignment: CDR1 MNHEY and CDR2 SMNVEV (reference sequence). V dropped 6 bases and J dropped 4 bases, with 9 bases sitting between them. CDR3 in amino acids: CASRKGFTEAFF. The CDR3 DNA follows: TGTGCCAGCAGGAAAGGGTTCACTGAAGCTTTCTTT.

The J gene is TRBJ2-3, the V gene TRBV9, with unresolved D. In germline, CDR1 is SGDLS, CDR2 YYNGEE. Trimming left V 9 bases short and J 0 bases short, with 11 bases between. The CDR3 covers 13 residues. The CDR3 sequence is CATTDGSTDTQYF. CDR3 in DNA: TGTGCCACTACGGACGGTAGCACAGATACGCAGTATTTT.